A single sample is the source of the 13 T cell receptor beta chains below, sequenced in a study of blood T cell repertoires in COVID-19. Sequencing used immunoSEQ multiplex PCR; TCRdb keeps in-frame clones, though not all of them. The data show more than 150,000 clones, around nine tenths seen once. The sequenced material came from peripheral blood. These receptors all stem from a woman aged 18-30 years who had recovered from COVID-19.

The chain carries TRBV9 and TRBJ1-1; 10 bases agree with TRBD1. This CDR3 has 18 amino acids. The V segment lost 4 bases and the J segment 0 bases; nucleotides outside the gene matches: 12. Germline CDR1 and CDR2: SGDLS and YYNGEE. The CDR3 loop is CASSLTAGQGYMNTEAFF. The CDR3 region has the DNA TGTGCCAGCAGCTTAACAGCGGGACAGGGGTACATGAACACTGAAGCTTTCTTT. Looking up the rest from reference TRBV9 and TRBJ1-1 gives the full variable domain: DSGVTQTPKHLITATGQRVTLRCSPRSGDLSVYWYQQSLDQGLQFLIQYYNGEERAKGNILERFSAQQFPDLHSELNLSSLELGDSALYFCASSLTAGQGYMNTEAFFGQGTRLTVV.

For the CDR3, the DNA is TGTGCCAGCAGCTCGGGGGGACCCCCGGATACGCAGTATTTT. Protein product: CASSSGGPPDTQYF. V gene TRBV5-4 combines with J gene TRBJ2-3; 7 nucleotides match TRBD2. This CDR3 comprises 14 residues. Germline V gives CDR1 SGHNT, CDR2 YYREEE (reference sequence). V lost 3 bases, J lost 6 bases, and 7 bases stayed unmatched.

The gene calls are TRBV5-1 and TRBJ1-2, with 8 bases identical to TRBD1. Germline V lookup: CDR1 SGHRS, CDR2 YFSETQ. The CDR3 is made up of 14 amino acids. The ends lost 2 bases at V and 4 bases at J; junction bases unmatched: 4. The CDR3 nucleotides read TGCGCCAGCAGCTTCGGACAGGGCGGCTATGGCTACACCTTC. Residues: CASSFGQGGYGYTF.

The chain has TRBV7-3 and TRBJ2-2; no clear D. CDR3 length equals 15 residues. V was cut by 0 bases and J by 4 bases, with 9 bases left in between. Looked up from germline, CDR1 is SGHTA and CDR2 is FQGTGA. CDR3 DNA: TGTGCCAGCAGCTTAACACAGCCCCTCACCGGGGAGCTGTTTTTT. This translates into CASSLTQPLTGELFF.

The rearrangement joins TRBV7-9 to TRBJ2-7; 7 positions match TRBD1. Germline trimming cut 5 bases from V and 2 bases from J; bases unmatched to any gene: 9. The CDR3 has 15 residues. Germline V lookup: CDR1 SEHNR, CDR2 FQNEAQ (reference sequence). Here the CDR3 DNA reads TGTGCCAGCAGCATCCGGGACAGTAACCCCTACGAGCAGTACTTC. Its protein product is CASSIRDSNPYEQYF.

The chain combines TRBV6-4 with TRBJ1-6; the D gene is possibly TRBD1 (6 bases). CDR1 is MRHNA and CDR2 is SNTAGT in the germline V gene. This CDR3 contains 14 residues. Between the trimmed V and J ends, which lost 5 bases and 7 bases, there was a span of 12 bases. CDR3 sequence (DNA): TGTGCCAGCAGTCCGGACAGTCTAAATTCACCCCTCCACTTT. Protein: CASSPDSLNSPLHF.

CDR3 DNA sequence: TGCGCCAGCAGCCTTTACAATGAGCAGTTCTTC. Amino acids: CASSLYNEQFF. The rearrangement joins TRBV5-1 to TRBJ2-1; D is uncertain. V was clipped by 4 bases and J by 4 bases, with 3 bases between them. The germline CDR1 and CDR2 sequences are SGHRS and YFSETQ. The CDR3 runs 11 residues. Drawing the rest from reference TRBV5-1 and TRBJ2-1, the complete variable domain is KAGVTQTPRYLIKTRGQQVTLSCSPISGHRSVSWYQQTPGQGLQFLFEYFSETQRNKGNFPGRFSGRQFSNSRSEMNVSTLELGDSALYLCASSLYNEQFFGPGTRLTVL.

The genes are TRBV6-6 and TRBJ2-5, with 8 bases fitting TRBD2. The CDR3 contains 15 residues. Looked up from germline, CDR1 is MNHNY and CDR2 is SVGAGI (reference sequence). Unmatched junction bases numbered 11, after V lost 6 bases and J lost 5 bases. The CDR3 bases are TGTGCCAGCAGCCGCCGACCGGGACTAGTGGAGACCCAGTACTTC. This sequence encodes CASSRRPGLVETQYF.

V gene TRBV9 combines with J gene TRBJ2-1; D remains ambiguous. This CDR3 has 16 amino acids. From germline, CDR1 is SGDLS and CDR2 YYNGEE. Trimming removed 0 bases from V and 5 bases from J, with 15 bases in between. The CDR3 region is CASSVATVLPHNEQFF. CDR3 DNA sequence: TGTGCCAGCAGCGTAGCTACGGTTCTCCCCCACAATGAGCAGTTCTTC. The full variable domain, its missing parts supplied by reference TRBV9 and TRBJ2-1, is DSGVTQTPKHLITATGQRVTLRCSPRSGDLSVYWYQQSLDQGLQFLIQYYNGEERAKGNILERFSAQQFPDLHSELNLSSLELGDSALYFCASSVATVLPHNEQFFGPGTRLTVL.

This clone was seen a single time. The chain couples TRBV7-2 to TRBJ2-7; TRBD1 matches at 7 bases. The length of the CDR3 is 13 residues. Germline loops: CDR1 SGHTA, CDR2 FQGNSA. Trimming at V came to 2 bases and at J to 5 bases, leaving 3 bases not matched to a gene. The DNA for the CDR3 is TGTGCCAGCAGCTTAAAACAGGGGCACGAGCAGTACTTC. It is translated as CASSLKQGHEQYF. The variable domain in full, completed from reference TRBV7-2 and TRBJ2-7, reads GAGVSQSPSNKVTEKGKDVELRCDPISGHTALYWYRQSLGQGLEFLIYFQGNSAPDKSGLPSDRFSAERTGGSVSTLTIQRTQQEDSAVYLCASSLKQGHEQYFGPGTRLTVT.

This chain links TRBV11-2 with TRBJ1-6; D remains ambiguous. This CDR3 has 14 amino acids. Germline loops: CDR1 SGHAT, CDR2 FQNNGV. V was clipped by 9 bases and J by 2 bases, with 11 bases between them. In DNA, the CDR3 is TGTGCCAGTACCCGGGAGCCCTATAATTCACCCCTCCACTTT. Protein: CASTREPYNSPLHF.

J is TRBJ1-6 and V is TRBV30; the D is unclear. Germline CDR1 reads GTSNPN; CDR2 reads SVGIG (reference sequence). The V end was cut by 1 base, the J end by 10 bases, with 17 bases between. The CDR3 loop spans 15 amino acids. The CDR3 nucleotides are TGTGCCTGGAGTGCTCAACAGATCTCGGTCTCACCCCTCCACTTT. Its translation: CAWSAQQISVSPLHF. Together with reference TRBV30 and TRBJ1-6, the CDR3 gives the full variable domain: SQTIHQWPATLVQPVGSPLSLECTVEGTSNPNLYWYRQAAGRGLQLLFYSVGIGQISSEVPQNLSASRPQDRQFILSSKKLLLSDSGFYLCAWSAQQISVSPLHFGNGTRLTVT.

The gene calls are TRBV5-4 and TRBJ1-2, with 9 bases fitting TRBD1. The CDR3 is made up of 13 amino acids. V dropped 3 bases and J dropped 8; count of bases not matched to a gene: 5. Per the germline V gene, CDR1 is SGHNT and CDR2 is YYREEE (reference sequence). The CDR3 region is CASSSQGARGYTF. The DNA of the CDR3 is TGTGCCAGCAGCTCACAGGGGGCGCGGGGCTACACCTTC. The variable domain in full, completed from reference TRBV5-4 and TRBJ1-2, reads ETGVTQSPTHLIKTRGQQVTLRCSSQSGHNTVSWYQQALGQGPQFIFQYYREEENGRGNFPPRFSGLQFPNYSSELNVNALELDDSALYLCASSSQGARGYTFGSGTRLTVV.